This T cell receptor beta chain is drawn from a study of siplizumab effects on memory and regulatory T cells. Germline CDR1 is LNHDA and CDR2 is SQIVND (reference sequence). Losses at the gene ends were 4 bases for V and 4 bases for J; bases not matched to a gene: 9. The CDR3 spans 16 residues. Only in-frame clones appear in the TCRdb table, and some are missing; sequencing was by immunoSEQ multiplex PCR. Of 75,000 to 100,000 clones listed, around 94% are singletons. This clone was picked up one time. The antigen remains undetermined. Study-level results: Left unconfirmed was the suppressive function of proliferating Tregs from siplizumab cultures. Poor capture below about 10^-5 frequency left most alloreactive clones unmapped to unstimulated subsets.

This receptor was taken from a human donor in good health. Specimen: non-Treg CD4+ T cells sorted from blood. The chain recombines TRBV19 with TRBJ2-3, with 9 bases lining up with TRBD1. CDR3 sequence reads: CASSKTGQGRSDTQYF. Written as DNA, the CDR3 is TGTGCCAGTAGTAAGACCGGACAGGGGCGATCAGATACGCAGTATTTT.